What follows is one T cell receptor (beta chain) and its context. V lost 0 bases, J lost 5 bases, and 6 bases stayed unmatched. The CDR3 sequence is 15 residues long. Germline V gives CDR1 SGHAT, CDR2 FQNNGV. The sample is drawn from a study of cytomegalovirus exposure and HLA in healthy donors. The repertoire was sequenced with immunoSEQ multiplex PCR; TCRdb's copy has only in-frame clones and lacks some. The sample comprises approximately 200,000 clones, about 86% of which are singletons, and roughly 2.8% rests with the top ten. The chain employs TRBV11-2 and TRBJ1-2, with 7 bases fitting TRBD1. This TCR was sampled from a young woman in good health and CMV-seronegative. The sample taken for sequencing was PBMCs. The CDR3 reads CASSLDPGQAYGYTF. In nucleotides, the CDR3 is TGTGCCAGCAGCTTAGATCCTGGACAGGCGTATGGCTACACCTTC.